This T cell receptor beta chain is from a study of T cells in Graves' hyperthyroidism and ophthalmopathy. Overall study findings and caveats: Most clonotypes expanded in the thyroid (above 0.001) were also present in blood.

From RNA transcripts, TCR beta CDR3 regions were amplified. HTBI primers were employed in a first-round RT-PCR of the TCR CDR3. TCRdb analysed the multiplex PCR reads with MiXCR anew, one entry per CDR3 protein. The repertoire holds about 400,000 distinct CDR3 sequences, with about 14% as singletons. The V end was cut by 1 base, the J end by 3 bases, with 7 bases between. The CDR3 length is 13 residues. The V gene's germline CDR1 is WNHNN and CDR2 SYGVQD (reference sequence). Diagnoses rested on clinical symptoms, serum thyroxine and TRAb, thyroid ultrasound and orbital computed tomography. PBMCs were sourced from 9 to 10 ml fresh peripheral blood. This clonotype was detected only a few times. The antigen is not known.

The sequence came from a man aged 45-60 years with Graves' ophthalmopathy. J is TRBJ2-7 and V is TRBV10-1; D remains ambiguous. What was sequenced was blood. The CDR3 bases are TGCGCCAGCAGTGAGTTGCCTATCTACGAGCAGTACTTC. Translated: CASSELPIYEQYF.